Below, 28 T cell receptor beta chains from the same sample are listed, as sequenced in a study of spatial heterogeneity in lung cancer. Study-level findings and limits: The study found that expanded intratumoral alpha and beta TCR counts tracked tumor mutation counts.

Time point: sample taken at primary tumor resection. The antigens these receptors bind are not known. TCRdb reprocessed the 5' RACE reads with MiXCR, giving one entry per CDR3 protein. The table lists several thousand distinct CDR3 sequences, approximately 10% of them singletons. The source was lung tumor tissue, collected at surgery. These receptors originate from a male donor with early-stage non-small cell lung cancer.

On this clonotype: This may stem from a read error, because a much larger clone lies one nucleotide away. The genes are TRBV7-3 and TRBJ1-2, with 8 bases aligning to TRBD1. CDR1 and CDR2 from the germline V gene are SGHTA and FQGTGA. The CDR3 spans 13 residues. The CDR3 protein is CVSSLPGGDGYTF. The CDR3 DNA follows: TGTGTCAGCAGCTTACCAGGGGGCGATGGCTACACCTTC.

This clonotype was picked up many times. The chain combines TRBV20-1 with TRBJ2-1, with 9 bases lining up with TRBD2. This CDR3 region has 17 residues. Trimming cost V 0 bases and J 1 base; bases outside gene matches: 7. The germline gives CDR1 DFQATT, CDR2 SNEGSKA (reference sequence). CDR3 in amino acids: CSARDRWAGGSYNEQFF. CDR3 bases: TGCAGTGCTAGAGATCGGTGGGCGGGAGGGTCCTACAATGAGCAGTTCTTC.

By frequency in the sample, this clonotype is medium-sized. The CDR3 nucleotides are TGTGCCAGCAGTTACGACAGGGACCGGGGGACCCAGTACTTC. Protein product: CASSYDRDRGTQYF. The chain joins TRBV6-5 to TRBJ2-5; 7 bases map to TRBD1. Germline values: CDR1 MNHEY, CDR2 SVGAGI. The V and J ends lost 2 bases and 7 bases, in that order; junction bases with no gene match: 7. This CDR3 comprises 14 residues.

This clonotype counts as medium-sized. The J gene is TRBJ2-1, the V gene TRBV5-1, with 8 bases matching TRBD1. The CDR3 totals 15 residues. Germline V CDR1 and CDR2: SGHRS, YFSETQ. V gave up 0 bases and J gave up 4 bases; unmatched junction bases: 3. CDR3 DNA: TGCGCCAGCAGCTTGGGTGACAGGGGATACAATGAGCAGTTCTTC. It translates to CASSLGDRGYNEQFF. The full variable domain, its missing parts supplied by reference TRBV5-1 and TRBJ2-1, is KAGVTQTPRYLIKTRGQQVTLSCSPISGHRSVSWYQQTPGQGLQFLFEYFSETQRNKGNFPGRFSGRQFSNSRSEMNVSTLELGDSALYLCASSLGDRGYNEQFFGPGTRLTVL.

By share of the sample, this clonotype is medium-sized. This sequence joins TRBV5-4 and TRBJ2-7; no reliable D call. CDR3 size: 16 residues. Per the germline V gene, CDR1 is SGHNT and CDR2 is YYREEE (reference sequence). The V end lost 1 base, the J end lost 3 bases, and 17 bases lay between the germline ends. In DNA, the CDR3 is TGTGCCAGCAGCTTGACCCCTCCGTTTACCCTCTACGAGCAGTACTTC. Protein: CASSLTPPFTLYEQYF.

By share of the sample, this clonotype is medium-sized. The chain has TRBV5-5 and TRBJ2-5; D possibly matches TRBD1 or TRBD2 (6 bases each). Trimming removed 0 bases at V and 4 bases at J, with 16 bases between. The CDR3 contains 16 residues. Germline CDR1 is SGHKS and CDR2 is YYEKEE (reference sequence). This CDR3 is CASSLEYSGALETQYF. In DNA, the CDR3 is TGTGCCAGCAGCTTGGAATATTCGGGGGCATTAGAGACCCAGTACTTC.

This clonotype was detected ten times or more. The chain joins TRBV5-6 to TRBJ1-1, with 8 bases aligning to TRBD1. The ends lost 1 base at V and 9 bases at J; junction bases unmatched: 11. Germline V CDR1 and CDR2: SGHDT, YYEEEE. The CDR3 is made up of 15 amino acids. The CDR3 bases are TGTGCCAGCAGCTTGCTACTGGACAGGGAACTGAAAGCTTTCTTT. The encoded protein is CASSLLLDRELKAFF.

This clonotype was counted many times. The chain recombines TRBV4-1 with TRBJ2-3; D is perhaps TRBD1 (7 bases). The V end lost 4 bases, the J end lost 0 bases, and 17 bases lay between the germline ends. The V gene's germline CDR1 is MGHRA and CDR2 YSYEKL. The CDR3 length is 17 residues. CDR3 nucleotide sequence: TGCGCCAGCAGCCTGGAAAGGGGGCGGGAAAGCACAGATACGCAGTATTTT. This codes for CASSLERGRESTDTQYF.

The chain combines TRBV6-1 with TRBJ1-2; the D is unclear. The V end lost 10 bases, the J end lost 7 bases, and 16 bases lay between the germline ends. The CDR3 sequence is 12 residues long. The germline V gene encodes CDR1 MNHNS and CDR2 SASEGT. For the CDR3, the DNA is TGTGCCACCTTAGTCCGGGGAACTGGCTACACCTTC. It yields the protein CATLVRGTGYTF.

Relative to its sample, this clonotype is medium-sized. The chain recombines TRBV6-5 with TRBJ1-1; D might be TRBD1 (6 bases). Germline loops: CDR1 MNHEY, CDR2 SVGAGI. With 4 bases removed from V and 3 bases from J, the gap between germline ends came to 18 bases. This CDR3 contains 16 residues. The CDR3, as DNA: TGTGCCAGCAGTTCACTCCCCTTGGCAGGGGACACTGAAGCTTTCTTT. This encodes CASSSLPLAGDTEAFF.

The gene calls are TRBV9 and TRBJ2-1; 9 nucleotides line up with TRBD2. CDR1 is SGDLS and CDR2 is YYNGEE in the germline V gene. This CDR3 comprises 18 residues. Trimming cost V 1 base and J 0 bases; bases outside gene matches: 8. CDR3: CASSVPSSGESSYNEQFF. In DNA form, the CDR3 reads TGTGCCAGCAGCGTACCTTCTAGCGGGGAGAGCTCCTACAATGAGCAGTTCTTC.

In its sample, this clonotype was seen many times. As DNA, the CDR3 is TGCAGCGTTGGCTTCTCGGGCGGTTCCTACGAGCAGTACTTC. It translates to CSVGFSGGSYEQYF. This chain links TRBV29-1 with TRBJ2-7; D uncertain. The V gene's germline CDR1 is SQVTM and CDR2 ANQGSEA. V dropped 4 bases and J dropped 1 base, with 14 bases sitting between them. The CDR3 extends over 14 amino acids.

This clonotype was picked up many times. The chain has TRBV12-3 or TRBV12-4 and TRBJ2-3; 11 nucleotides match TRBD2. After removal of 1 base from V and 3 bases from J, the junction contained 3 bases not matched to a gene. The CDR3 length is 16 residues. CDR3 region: CASSLDTSGSTDTQYF. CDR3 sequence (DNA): TGTGCCAGCAGTTTAGATACTAGCGGGAGTACAGATACGCAGTATTTT.

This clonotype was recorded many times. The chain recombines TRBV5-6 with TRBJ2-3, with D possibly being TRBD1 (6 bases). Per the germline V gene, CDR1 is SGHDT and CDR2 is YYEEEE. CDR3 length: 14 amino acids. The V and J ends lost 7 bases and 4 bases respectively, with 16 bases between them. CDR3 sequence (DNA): TGTGCCAGCCGATATGAAGAGGGGGCAGATACGCAGTATTTT. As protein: CASRYEEGADTQYF.

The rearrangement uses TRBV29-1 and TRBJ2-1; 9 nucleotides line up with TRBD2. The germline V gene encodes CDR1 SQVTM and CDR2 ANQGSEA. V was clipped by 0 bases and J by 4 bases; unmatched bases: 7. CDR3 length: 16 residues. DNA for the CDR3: TGCAGCGTTGAAGACGGGACTAGCAGACCTTACAATGAGCAGTTCTTC. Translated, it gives CSVEDGTSRPYNEQFF.

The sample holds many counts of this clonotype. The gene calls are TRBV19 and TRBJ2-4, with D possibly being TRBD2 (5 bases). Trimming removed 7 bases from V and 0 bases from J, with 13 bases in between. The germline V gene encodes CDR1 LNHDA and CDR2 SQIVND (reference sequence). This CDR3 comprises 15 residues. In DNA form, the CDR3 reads TGTGCCAGTAACACTCCCGGACTAGCCAAAAACATTCAGTACTTC. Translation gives CASNTPGLAKNIQYF. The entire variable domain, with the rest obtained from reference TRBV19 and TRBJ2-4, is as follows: DGGITQSPKYLFRKEGQNVTLSCEQNLNHDAMYWYRQDPGQGLRLIYYSQIVNDFQKGDIAEGYSVSREKKESFPLTVTSAQKNPTAFYLCASNTPGLAKNIQYFGAGTRLSVL.

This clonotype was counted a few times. The CDR3 reads CASSERQGSEQYF. Here the CDR3 DNA reads TGTGCCAGCAGTGAAAGACAGGGGTCCGAGCAGTACTTC. The rearrangement uses TRBV6-1 and TRBJ2-7, with 8 bases identical to TRBD1. CDR1 MNHNS and CDR2 SASEGT come from the germline V gene. The V gene end was trimmed by 2 bases and the J gene end by 6 bases; junction bases not matched to a gene: 3. There are 13 residues in the CDR3.

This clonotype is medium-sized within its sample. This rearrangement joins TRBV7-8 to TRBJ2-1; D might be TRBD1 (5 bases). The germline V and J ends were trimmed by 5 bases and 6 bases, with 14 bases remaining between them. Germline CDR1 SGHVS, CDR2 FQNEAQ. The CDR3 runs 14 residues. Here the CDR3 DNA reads TGTGCCAGCAGCACAGAAGCAGGGATCAATGAGCAGTTCTTC. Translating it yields CASSTEAGINEQFF.

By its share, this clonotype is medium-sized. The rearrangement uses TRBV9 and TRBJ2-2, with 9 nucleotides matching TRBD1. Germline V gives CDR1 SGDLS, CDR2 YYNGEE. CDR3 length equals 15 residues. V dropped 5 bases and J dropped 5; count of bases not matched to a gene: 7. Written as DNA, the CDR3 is TGTGCCAGCAGGGCCGGGACAGGGTTTACCGGGGAGCTGTTTTTT. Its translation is CASRAGTGFTGELFF.

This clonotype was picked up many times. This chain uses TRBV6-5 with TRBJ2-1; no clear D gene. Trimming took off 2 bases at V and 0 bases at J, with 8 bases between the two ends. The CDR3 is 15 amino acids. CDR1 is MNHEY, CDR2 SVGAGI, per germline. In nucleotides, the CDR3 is TGTGCCAGCAGTTACGACTCTCGCTCCTACAATGAGCAGTTCTTC. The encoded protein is CASSYDSRSYNEQFF.

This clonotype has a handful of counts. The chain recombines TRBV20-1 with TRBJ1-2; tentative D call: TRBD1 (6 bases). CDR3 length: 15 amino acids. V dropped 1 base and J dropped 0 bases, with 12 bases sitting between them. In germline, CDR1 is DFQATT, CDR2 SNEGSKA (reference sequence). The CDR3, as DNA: TGCAGTGCTAGAGGGGGGCAGGATACTAACTATGGCTACACCTTC. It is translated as CSARGGQDTNYGYTF.

CDR3 nucleotides: TGTGCCAGCCTGGGGGTATCCGTTAACACTGAAGCTTTCTTT. It specifies CASLGVSVNTEAFF. This chain uses TRBV6-2 or TRBV6-3 with TRBJ1-1; maybe TRBD1 (5 bases). CDR1 and CDR2 from the germline V gene are MNHEY and SVGEGT. The CDR3 sequence is 14 residues long. V lost 8 bases and J 2 bases, leaving 15 bases between the germline ends.

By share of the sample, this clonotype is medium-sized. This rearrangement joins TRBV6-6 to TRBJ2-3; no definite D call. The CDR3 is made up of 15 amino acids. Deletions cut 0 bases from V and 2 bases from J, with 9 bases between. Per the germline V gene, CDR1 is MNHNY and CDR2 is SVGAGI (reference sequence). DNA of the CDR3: TGTGCCAGCAGTTACTCCCAGATAACCACAGATACGCAGTATTTT. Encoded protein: CASSYSQITTDTQYF.

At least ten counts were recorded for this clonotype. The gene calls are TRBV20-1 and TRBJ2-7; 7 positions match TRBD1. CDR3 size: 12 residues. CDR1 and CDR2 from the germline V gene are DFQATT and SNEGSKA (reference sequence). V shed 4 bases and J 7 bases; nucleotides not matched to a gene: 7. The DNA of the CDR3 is TGCAGTGCTATTGAGGGGGCGAGTGAGCAGTACTTC. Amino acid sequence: CSAIEGASEQYF.

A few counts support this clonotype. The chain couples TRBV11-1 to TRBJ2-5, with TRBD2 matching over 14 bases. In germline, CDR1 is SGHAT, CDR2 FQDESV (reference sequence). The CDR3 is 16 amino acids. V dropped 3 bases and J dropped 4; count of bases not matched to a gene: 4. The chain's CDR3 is CASSFTGLAGAETQYF. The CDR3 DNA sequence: TGTGCCAGCAGCTTTACGGGACTAGCGGGAGCAGAGACCCAGTACTTC.

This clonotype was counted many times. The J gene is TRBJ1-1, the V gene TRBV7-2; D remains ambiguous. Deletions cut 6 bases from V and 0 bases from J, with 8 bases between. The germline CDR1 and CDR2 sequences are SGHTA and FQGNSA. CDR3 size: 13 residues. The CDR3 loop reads CASRLTMNTEAFF. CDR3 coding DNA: TGTGCCAGCAGGCTTACAATGAACACTGAAGCTTTCTTT.

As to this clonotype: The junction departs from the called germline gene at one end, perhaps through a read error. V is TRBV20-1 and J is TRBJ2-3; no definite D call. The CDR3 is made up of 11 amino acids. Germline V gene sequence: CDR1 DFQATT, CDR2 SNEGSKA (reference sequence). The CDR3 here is CGAIVANTQYF. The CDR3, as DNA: TGCGGTGCTATAGTTGCAAACACGCAGTATTTT.

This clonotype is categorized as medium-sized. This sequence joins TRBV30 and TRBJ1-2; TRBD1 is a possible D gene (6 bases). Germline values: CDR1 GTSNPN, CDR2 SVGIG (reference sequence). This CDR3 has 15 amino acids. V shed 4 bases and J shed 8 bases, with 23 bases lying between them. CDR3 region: CAWIGSVTGQVGYTF. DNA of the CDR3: TGTGCCTGGATTGGATCCGTCACAGGGCAGGTGGGCTACACCTTC.